Below are 30 T cell receptor beta chains sequenced from a single sample in a study of early T cells in non-severe SARS-CoV-2 infection (dated by TCRdb to about 2021). Library creation used 5' RACE. Sequencing was carried out with a NextSeq 500. TCRdb ran its own pipeline on the public reads, namely fastp trimming at Q25 and MiXCR clone calling, and kept in-frame beta chains. Each entry is one CDR3 protein sequence, shown with its most common DNA and genes. For this sample there are tens of thousands of distinct CDR3 sequences; more than 5% appear just once. The ten largest clonotypes hold 14% of the sample. Here the sequenced sample was whole blood, taken at baseline. These TCRs come from an adult who was a healthcare worker with PCR-confirmed SARS-CoV-2 infection or an uninfected control (not recorded which).

There are a few counts of this clonotype. The CDR3 nucleotides are TGTGCCATGGGGGGGAGCAGGGGGCAAGATGAGCAGTTCTTC. Amino acid sequence: CAMGGSRGQDEQFF. The rearrangement links TRBV10-3 to TRBJ2-1; tentatively, D is TRBD1 (8 bases). Trimming cost V 9 bases and J 8 bases, with 20 bases left between them. Germline CDR1 ENHRY, CDR2 SYGVKD. This CDR3 comprises 14 residues.

The CDR3 nucleotides are TGTGCCAGCACCCGGGGGGGATCAGCTTTCTTT. Its translation: CASTRGGSAFF. The rearrangement joins TRBV6-2 or TRBV6-3 to TRBJ1-1; tentative D call: TRBD1 (5 bases). Trimming removed 7 bases at V and 10 bases at J, with 13 bases between. Looked up from germline, CDR1 is MNHEY and CDR2 is SVGEGT. The CDR3 runs to 11 residues.

This sequence joins TRBV10-3 and TRBJ2-7; 8 bases fit TRBD2. V lost 3 bases to trimming and J lost 6 bases; unmatched junction nucleotides: 7. There are 14 residues in the CDR3. Germline V lookup: CDR1 ENHRY, CDR2 SYGVKD. For the CDR3, the DNA is TGTGCCATCAGTGATCGCGGGGGGATTGGCGAGCAGTACTTC. This codes for CAISDRGGIGEQYF.

This chain connects TRBV2 to TRBJ2-7; 8 bases line up with TRBD1. The CDR3 has 12 amino acids. V shed 7 bases, J shed 6 bases, and the junction held 5 bases outside the gene matches. The germline V gene encodes CDR1 SNHLY and CDR2 FYNNEI. In DNA, the CDR3 is TGTGCCAGCACCCGGACAGGGAGCGAGCAGTACTTC. Translation: CASTRTGSEQYF.

In its sample, this clonotype ranks as medium-sized. J is TRBJ2-7 and V is TRBV7-9, with 7 bases that match TRBD1. The CDR3 extends over 13 amino acids. The V and J ends lost 5 bases and 0 bases, in that order; junction bases with no gene match: 1. Germline V CDR1 and CDR2: SEHNR, FQNEAQ (reference sequence). The DNA for the CDR3 is TGTGCCAGCAGCCGGGACAGCTCCTACGAGCAGTACTTC. Amino acids: CASSRDSSYEQYF.

This clonotype has a count of ten or more. The chain employs TRBV6-5 and TRBJ2-2, with TRBD1 matching 9 bases. CDR1 is MNHEY and CDR2 is SVGAGI in the germline V gene. CDR3 length: 18 amino acids. With V trimmed by 0 bases and J by 6 bases, 11 bases remained unmatched. Written as DNA, the CDR3 is TGTGCCAGCAGTTACTCGAACCCGACAGGGGGGTATGCCGGGGAGCTGTTTTTT. It encodes CASSYSNPTGGYAGELFF.

This chain connects TRBV15 to TRBJ1-2, with D possibly TRBD1 on 5 matching bases. CDR3 length: 15 residues. Looked up from germline, CDR1 is LNHNV and CDR2 is YYDKDF (reference sequence). The V gene lost 1 base and the J gene lost 4 bases, with 13 bases spanning the gap. Here the CDR3 DNA reads TGTGCCACCAGCAGAGTGGGGCCCGGACCCTATGGCTACACCTTC. Amino acid sequence: CATSRVGPGPYGYTF.

This clonotype was seen repeatedly, ten times or more. This sequence joins TRBV10-3 and TRBJ1-6; D gene ambiguous. Trimming took 6 bases from V and 4 from J, leaving 4 bases between them. Germline V lookup: CDR1 ENHRY, CDR2 SYGVKD. CDR3 size: 12 residues. The CDR3 here is CAIRGYNSPLHF. The CDR3 DNA reads as TGTGCCATCAGAGGATATAATTCACCCCTCCACTTT.

This clonotype occurred many times. The chain is built from TRBV29-1 and TRBJ2-1; D possibly matches TRBD1 or TRBD2 (5 bases each). The germline CDR1 and CDR2 sequences are SQVTM and ANQGSEA. This CDR3 has 9 amino acids. V lost 6 bases and J 10 bases, leaving 7 bases between the germline ends. The CDR3 protein is CSVGPEQFF. The CDR3 nucleotides are TGCAGCGTGGGACCAGAGCAGTTCTTC.

Turning to this clonotype: The junction departs from germline at one end; a sequencing error may be responsible. The chain links TRBV7-3 to TRBJ2-2; 8 positions agree with TRBD1. This CDR3 is built from 15 residues. Per the germline V gene, CDR1 is SGHTA and CDR2 is FQGTGA. CDR3 residues: CVSSTTGADTGELFF. CDR3 nucleotides: TGTGTCAGCAGCACGACAGGGGCGGACACCGGGGAGCTGTTTTTT. The whole variable domain, filled in from reference TRBV7-3 and TRBJ2-2, reads GAGVSQTPSNKVTEKGKYVELRCDPISGHTALYWYRQSLGQGPEFLIYFQGTGAADDSGLPNDRFFAVRPEGSVSTLKIQRTERGDSAVYLCVSSTTGADTGELFFGEGSRLTVL.

This clonotype was recorded many times. The chain couples TRBV7-2 to TRBJ2-3; D is unclear. The CDR3 runs to 11 residues. The ends were cut back, 5 bases at V and 5 bases at J, with 5 bases in the middle. CDR1 and CDR2 from the germline V gene are SGHTA and FQGNSA. The CDR3 DNA sequence: TGTGCCAGCAGCCGGTTAGATACGCAGTATTTT. Translated: CASSRLDTQYF.

The rearrangement links TRBV12-3 or TRBV12-4 to TRBJ2-2; D call uncertain. The length of the CDR3 is 13 residues. V dropped 3 bases and J dropped 4 bases, with 6 bases sitting between them. The CDR3 is CASSFSGTGELFF. For the CDR3, the DNA is TGTGCCAGCAGTTTCAGTGGCACCGGGGAGCTGTTTTTT.

This clonotype was counted ten times or more. The chain couples TRBV18 to TRBJ1-5; the D is unclear. The CDR3 is made up of 13 amino acids. Trimming took 2 bases from V and 5 from J, leaving 7 bases between them. CDR1 is KGHSH, CDR2 LQKENI, per germline. CDR3 sequence: CASSPGVDQPQHF. For the CDR3, the DNA is TGTGCCAGCTCACCAGGCGTGGATCAGCCCCAGCATTTT.

The V and J genes are TRBV7-8 and TRBJ1-4; D gene uncertain. Germline assignment: CDR1 SGHVS and CDR2 FQNEAQ. This CDR3 spans 12 amino acids. The germline V and J ends were trimmed by 4 bases and 8 bases, with 8 bases remaining between them. The CDR3 sequence is CASSSYREKLFF. The DNA for the CDR3 is TGTGCCAGCAGCTCCTATCGCGAAAAACTGTTTTTT.

At least ten counts were recorded for this clonotype. This rearrangement joins TRBV19 to TRBJ2-2; no reliable D call. The CDR3 consists of 15 residues. Per germline, CDR1 LNHDA and CDR2 SQIVND (reference sequence). V was clipped by 5 bases and J by 8 bases, with 18 bases between them. CDR3: CASSPTGQPAGELFF. The CDR3 region has the DNA TGTGCCAGTAGTCCCACCGGTCAACCTGCTGGGGAGCTGTTTTTT.

This clonotype has ten or more counts. For the CDR3, the DNA is TGTGCCAGCAGTCGACACCACGAGAACACCGGGGAGCTGTTTTTT. Translation gives CASSRHHENTGELFF. The chain employs TRBV7-3 and TRBJ2-2; D gene unclear. Germline V gives CDR1 SGHTA, CDR2 FQGTGA. V gave up 6 bases and J gave up 1 base, with 12 bases separating them. The CDR3 runs to 15 residues.

This sequence joins TRBV24-1 and TRBJ1-2; D is uncertain. V was trimmed by 10 bases and J by 3 bases, leaving 14 bases between them. The germline V gene has CDR1 KGHDR and CDR2 SFDVKD. This CDR3 comprises 13 residues. In DNA form, the CDR3 reads TGTGCCACGATGGGAGGGATAGACTATGGCTACACCTTC. It specifies CATMGGIDYGYTF.

This clonotype occurred a few times. The CDR3: CASRPLLEGARGYTF. CDR3 in DNA: TGTGCCAGCAGACCACTCTTGGAGGGGGCCCGGGGCTACACCTTC. J is TRBJ1-2 and V is TRBV12-3 or TRBV12-4; TRBD1 matches 7 bases. This CDR3 comprises 15 residues. With V trimmed by 6 bases and J by 8 bases, 15 bases remained unmatched.

This clonotype has ten or more counts. One end of the junction is discordant with germline, which a read error may explain. V is TRBV7-7 and J is TRBJ1-5; D may be TRBD1 (6 bases). Per the germline V gene, CDR1 is SSHAT and CDR2 is FNYEAQ (reference sequence). This CDR3 comprises 18 residues. The CDR3, as DNA: TGTGCTAGCAGCTCCTCCTTATACAGGGATTCGAGCAATCAGCCCCAGCATTTT. Its translation is CASSSSLYRDSSNQPQHF.

The V call is TRBV19, the J call TRBJ2-7, with TRBD2 identical over 9 bases. V lost 3 bases and J lost 5; bases outside the gene matches: 8. The germline V gene encodes CDR1 LNHDA and CDR2 SQIVND (reference sequence). This CDR3 contains 15 residues. The CDR3 loop is CASSINQRGANEQYF. The CDR3 DNA follows: TGTGCCAGTAGTATTAACCAGCGGGGGGCTAACGAGCAGTACTTC. Complete variable domain (other parts from reference TRBV19 and TRBJ2-7): DGGITQSPKYLFRKEGQNVTLSCEQNLNHDAMYWYRQDPGQGLRLIYYSQIVNDFQKGDIAEGYSVSREKKESFPLTVTSAQKNPTAFYLCASSINQRGANEQYFGPGTRLTVT.

This clonotype showed up just a few times. The V call is TRBV6-2 or TRBV6-3, the J call TRBJ2-7; 13 nucleotides agree with TRBD2. J was trimmed by 2 bases and V by 8 bases; bases with no gene match: 9. This CDR3 has 16 residues. Germline CDR1 is MNHEY and CDR2 is SVGEGT. DNA of the CDR3: TGTGCCAGCGGGGGGACTAGCGGGGAAATAACCTACGAGCAGTACTTC. As protein: CASGGTSGEITYEQYF.

This clonotype occurred a few times. This chain connects TRBV7-9 to TRBJ1-1; D is ambiguous. Germline V gene data show CDR1 as SEHNR and CDR2 as FQNEAQ (reference sequence). Trimming pared 2 bases from V and 0 bases from J, leaving 1 base between. The CDR3 extends over 12 amino acids. In DNA, the CDR3 is TGTGCCAGCAGCTTAATGAACACTGAAGCTTTCTTT. It codes for CASSLMNTEAFF. Drawing the rest from reference TRBV7-9 and TRBJ1-1, the complete variable domain is DTGVSQNPRHKITKRGQNVTFRCDPISEHNRLYWYRQTLGQGPEFLTYFQNEAQLEKSRLLSDRFSAERPKGSFSTLEIQRTEQGDSAMYLCASSLMNTEAFFGQGTRLTVV.

By share, this clonotype ranks as medium-sized. This chain uses TRBV7-9 with TRBJ2-2; 7 nucleotides match TRBD2. This CDR3 is built from 13 residues. Looked up from germline, CDR1 is SEHNR and CDR2 is FQNEAQ (reference sequence). With V trimmed by 3 bases and J by 7 bases, 2 bases remained unmatched. CDR3 DNA sequence: TGTGCCAGCAGCTTTTGGACTAGCGGGGAGCTGTTTTTT. Translated, it gives CASSFWTSGELFF.

This clonotype is medium-sized in the sample. The chain uses TRBV5-4 and TRBJ2-7; D perhaps matches TRBD1 (6 bases). In germline, CDR1 is SGHNT, CDR2 YYREEE (reference sequence). The CDR3 runs 14 residues. Trimming cost V 4 bases and J 3 bases, with 14 bases left between them. The chain's CDR3 is CASSPNTGIYEQYF. The CDR3 nucleotides are TGTGCCAGCAGCCCCAATACAGGGATCTACGAGCAGTACTTC. Full variable domain (missing parts from reference TRBV5-4 and TRBJ2-7): ETGVTQSPTHLIKTRGQQVTLRCSSQSGHNTVSWYQQALGQGPQFIFQYYREEENGRGNFPPRFSGLQFPNYSSELNVNALELDDSALYLCASSPNTGIYEQYFGPGTRLTVT.

This clonotype was counted between two and nine times. The chain is built from TRBV29-1 and TRBJ2-2; D possibly uses TRBD1 or TRBD2 (6 bases each). Deletions cut 4 bases from V and 7 bases from J, with 13 bases between. Germline assignment: CDR1 SQVTM and CDR2 ANQGSEA. The CDR3 runs to 13 residues. The CDR3 spells CSVAGAGDGELFF. The DNA for the CDR3 is TGCAGCGTTGCGGGGGCAGGGGACGGGGAGCTGTTTTTT.

This clonotype has ten or more counts. The chain has TRBV2 and TRBJ2-7; D is perhaps TRBD1 (6 bases). CDR3 size: 14 residues. Germline V gene data show CDR1 as SNHLY and CDR2 as FYNNEI. Trimming stripped 7 bases from V and 3 bases from J, with 16 bases between. CDR3 nucleotide sequence: TGTGCCAGCAAGGGGGATCGACAGCTCTACGAGCAGTACTTC. Encoded protein: CASKGDRQLYEQYF.

This chain links TRBV30 with TRBJ2-7, with D uncertain. The CDR3 has 13 amino acids. Germline CDR1 is GTSNPN and CDR2 is SVGIG (reference sequence). Trimming stripped 3 bases from V and 3 bases from J, with 12 bases between. The CDR3 here is CAWSPGRFYEQYF. The CDR3 DNA is TGTGCCTGGAGCCCTGGACGCTTCTACGAGCAGTACTTC.

This clonotype was observed once. This may be a read error, as it is one base from a much larger clone. The chain combines TRBV7-6 with TRBJ2-1, with no clear D. Germline V CDR1 and CDR2: SGHVS, FNYEAQ. CDR3 length: 13 residues. V lost 3 bases, J lost 6 bases, and 9 bases lay in between. CDR3 region: CASSLVASNEQFF. DNA for the CDR3: TGTGCCAGCAGCTTGGTTGCAAGCAATGAGCAGTTCTTC.

The sample holds many counts of this clonotype. V usage is TRBV6-2 or TRBV6-3 and J usage is TRBJ2-1; no clear D. Between the trimmed V and J ends, which lost 5 bases and 7 bases, there was a span of 6 bases. CDR1 is MNHEY and CDR2 is SVGEGT in the germline V gene. The CDR3 extends over 11 amino acids. This CDR3 is CASSNKNEQFF. The CDR3 coding sequence is TGTGCCAGCAGTAATAAGAATGAGCAGTTCTTC.

This clonotype showed up just a few times. This chain joins TRBV11-2 and TRBJ2-5; D remains unclear. V was clipped by 5 bases and J by 2 bases, with 3 bases between them. The CDR3 is 11 residues long. CDR1 is SGHAT, CDR2 FQNNGV, per germline. The CDR3 region is CASSPQETQYF. In nucleotides, the CDR3 is TGTGCCAGCAGCCCTCAAGAGACCCAGTACTTC. Together with reference TRBV11-2 and TRBJ2-5, the CDR3 gives the full variable domain: EAGVAQSPRYKIIEKRQSVAFWCNPISGHATLYWYQQILGQGPKLLIQFQNNGVVDDSQLPKDRFSAERLKGVDSTLKIQPAKLEDSAVYLCASSPQETQYFGPGTRLLVL.